Following are 7 T cell receptor beta chains from one sample sequenced in a study of T cell responses to AZD1222 COVID-19 vaccine. Data came from immunoSEQ multiplex PCR; TCRdb stores just in-frame clones and leaves some out. The sample yields 150,000 or so clones, about nine tenths seen once. The input for sequencing was peripheral blood, taken 28 days after the second AZD1222 dose. These receptors were obtained from an adult who received the AZD1222 COVID-19 vaccine.

This chain uses TRBV28 with TRBJ2-1; 11 positions match TRBD2. CDR3 length: 20 residues. The germline V gene has CDR1 MDHEN and CDR2 SYDVKM. J was trimmed by 4 bases and V by 2 bases; bases with no gene match: 16. In nucleotides, the CDR3 is TGTGCCAGCAGTTTAAATGTGAGACTAGCGGGATCTCTCGGTTACAATGAGCAGTTCTTC. Protein sequence: CASSLNVRLAGSLGYNEQFF.

This chain connects TRBV6-5 to TRBJ2-1; D remains unclear. The CDR3 totals 14 residues. Deletions cut 5 bases from V and 8 bases from J, with 16 bases between. CDR1 is MNHEY, CDR2 SVGAGI, per germline. CDR3 in amino acids: CASSLDGPRDEQFF. The CDR3 DNA reads as TGTGCCAGCAGTCTCGACGGACCTAGGGATGAGCAGTTCTTC.

CDR3 region: CASSSQGLSNQPQHF. Here the CDR3 DNA reads TGTGCCAGCAGCTCGCAGGGACTCAGCAATCAGCCCCAGCATTTT. This chain uses TRBV6-5 with TRBJ1-5; D possibly corresponds to TRBD1 (5 bases). The CDR3 has 15 amino acids. V shed 6 bases and J shed 1 base, with 13 bases lying between them. Germline V gives CDR1 MNHEY, CDR2 SVGAGI.

The chain is built from TRBV5-6 and TRBJ1-1; tentatively, D is TRBD1 (5 bases). V dropped 3 bases and J dropped 4 bases, with 13 bases sitting between them. Germline values: CDR1 SGHDT, CDR2 YYEEEE. This CDR3 is built from 14 residues. The CDR3 here is CASSSHGTVTEAFF. In DNA form, the CDR3 reads TGTGCCAGCAGCTCCCACGGGACCGTCACTGAAGCTTTCTTT. Together with reference TRBV5-6 and TRBJ1-1, the CDR3 gives the full variable domain: DAGVTQSPTHLIKTRGQQVTLRCSPKSGHDTVSWYQQALGQGPQFIFQYYEEEERQRGNFPDRFSGHQFPNYSSELNVNALLLGDSALYLCASSSHGTVTEAFFGQGTRLTVV.

This chain uses TRBV9 with TRBJ2-5, with TRBD2 identical over 8 bases. J lost 4 bases, V lost 1 base, and 15 bases had no gene match. CDR3 length equals 18 residues. From germline, CDR1 is SGDLS and CDR2 YYNGEE. The CDR3 sequence is CASSVRPLTSVTGETQYF. For the CDR3, the DNA is TGTGCCAGCAGCGTACGACCCCTGACTAGCGTAACGGGAGAGACCCAGTACTTC. The whole variable domain, filled in from reference TRBV9 and TRBJ2-5, reads DSGVTQTPKHLITATGQRVTLRCSPRSGDLSVYWYQQSLDQGLQFLIQYYNGEERAKGNILERFSAQQFPDLHSELNLSSLELGDSALYFCASSVRPLTSVTGETQYFGPGTRLLVL.

The chain couples TRBV7-6 to TRBJ2-7; 9 positions match TRBD2. Germline CDR1 and CDR2: SGHVS and FNYEAQ. CDR3 length equals 16 residues. The trim removed 5 bases at V and 4 bases at J, leaving 12 bases unmatched. The CDR3 region is CASSKGELAGIYEQYF. The CDR3 DNA is TGTGCCAGCAGCAAGGGGGAGCTAGCGGGAATATACGAGCAGTACTTC.

The chain uses TRBV18 and TRBJ1-3; 8 bases match TRBD1. V lost 2 bases to trimming and J lost 0 bases; unmatched junction nucleotides: 3. The CDR3 loop spans 16 amino acids. CDR1 is KGHSH and CDR2 is LQKENI in the germline V gene. CDR3 in amino acids: CASSPGTGASGNTIYF. Here the CDR3 DNA reads TGTGCCAGCTCACCAGGGACAGGAGCCTCTGGAAACACCATATATTTT.